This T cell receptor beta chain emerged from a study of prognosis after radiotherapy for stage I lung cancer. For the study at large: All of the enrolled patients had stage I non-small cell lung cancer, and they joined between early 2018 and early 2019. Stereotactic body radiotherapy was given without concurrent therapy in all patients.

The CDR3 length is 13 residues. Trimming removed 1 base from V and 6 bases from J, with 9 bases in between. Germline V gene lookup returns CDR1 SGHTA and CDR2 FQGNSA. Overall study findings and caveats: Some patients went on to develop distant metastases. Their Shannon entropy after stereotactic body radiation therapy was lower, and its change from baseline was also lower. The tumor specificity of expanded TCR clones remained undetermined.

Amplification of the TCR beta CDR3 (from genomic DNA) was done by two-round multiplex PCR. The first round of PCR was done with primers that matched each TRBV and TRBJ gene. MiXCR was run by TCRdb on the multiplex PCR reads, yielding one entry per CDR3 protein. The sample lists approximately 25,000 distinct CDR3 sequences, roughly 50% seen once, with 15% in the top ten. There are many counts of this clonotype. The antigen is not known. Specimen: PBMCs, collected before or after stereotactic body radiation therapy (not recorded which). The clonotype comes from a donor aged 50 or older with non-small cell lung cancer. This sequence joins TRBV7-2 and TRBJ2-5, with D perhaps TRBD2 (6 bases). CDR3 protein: CASSLEGRQTQYF. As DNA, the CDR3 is TGTGCCAGCAGCTTAGAAGGGAGGCAGACCCAGTACTTC. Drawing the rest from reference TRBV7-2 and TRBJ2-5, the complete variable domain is GAGVSQSPSNKVTEKGKDVELRCDPISGHTALYWYRQSLGQGLEFLIYFQGNSAPDKSGLPSDRFSAERTGGSVSTLTIQRTQQEDSAVYLCASSLEGRQTQYFGPGTRLLVL.